This T cell receptor beta chain comes out of a study of T cell responses to AZD1222 COVID-19 vaccine (dated by TCRdb to the early 2020s). The study in broad terms: AZD1222 recipients with second doses at about 4 weeks or about 12 weeks were pooled, because spike-specific TCR depth and breadth did not differ between schedules. Enrollment into the trials was organized by age into subgroups of 18-55, 56-69 and 70-plus years, and those subgroups contained approximately 150, 30 and 60 TCR-sequenced participants, respectively. A total of 230 to 250 trial participants underwent TCR sequencing, of whom under 220 had received two doses of AZD1222 and around 25 had received two doses of the MenACWY control vaccine. Results the study describes overall, beyond this receptor: Reportedly, almost half of the unique spike-specific TCRs recognized epitopes lying outside the regions that are mutated in the B.1.351 and B.1.1.7 variants. In the small 56-69-year group, the increase in depth fell short of significance, most likely because of low power. Only five or six AZD1222 recipients were SARS-CoV-2 seropositive at baseline, limiting conclusions about previously exposed vaccinees. The vaccine-associated CD4 TCRs covered the entire spike protein, and the dominant responses fell in regions 160-218 and 743-854. Participants were mostly white British, with more females than males. The authors suggested clonal diversity may have been underestimated. After two AZD1222 doses, both the breadth and the depth of spike-specific TCRs were significantly higher than at day 0 and than in MenACWY recipients. No day 14 peak-response samples were available, so repertoires were characterized only after the peak T cell response.

The CDR3 regions of human TCRbeta chains were analyzed by immunosequencing. Per the source publication's procedure: TCRs in the repertoires were matched against a reference library of SARS-CoV-2-specific TCRs that had been generated with the MIRA antigen-specificity platform. Breadth meant the fraction of unique TCRs that were SARS-CoV-2-associated, whereas depth meant the fraction of total T cells that were SARS-CoV-2-associated. Each spike-specific TCR was assigned to its reactive spike region and to a CD4 or CD8 class using the MIRA data. Log10-transformed breadth and depth values were compared by one-way ANOVA with Sidak's multiple comparisons tests. Entries here come from immuneACCESS through TCRdb and include only in-frame sequences with V and J called. Some clones fail to appear in such tables; in the studies checked, an unresolved V gene covers under half of the shortfall, and the cause of the remainder is unknown. That table furnishes V, J and clone size, whereas the DNA furnished D and trimming. Here the sample has 100,000 to 130,000 clones; roughly 90% occur a single time. The ten most abundant clones make up roughly 6.5% of the sample.

With regard to this clone: No antigen is known for it. There are no base qualities to consult, and no much larger clone falls within one base.

The CDR3 goes from the cysteine to the phenylalanine over 16 residues. Of all the DNA, just the CDR3 is kept, 48 bases in frame from base 1. V trim: 1 base; J trim: 3 bases; unmatched bases: 8. For CDR1 and CDR2, the germline V gene (reference sequence) lists SEHNR and FQNEAQ. The sample's time point label is to be understood as: baseline before first vaccination. The vaccinee samples were drawn from two UK trials, COV001 and COV002, one of which was a single-blind randomized controlled phase 2/3 trial testing AZD1222 (ChAdOx1 nCoV-19) in healthy adults. For TCRbeta chain sequencing, PBMC samples were collected from trial participants at day 0 and at day 28 after the second dose.

The sample in question was peripheral blood, obtained on day 0 of AZD1222 vaccination. Recombination linked TRBV7-9 to TRBJ1-1; 7 bases in the junction line up with TRBD1. The clonotype comes from an adult in good health. The CDR3 protein is CASSLGDREDDTEAFF. The sequence in DNA is TGTGCCAGCAGCTTAGGAGACAGGGAGGATGACACTGAAGCTTTCTTT.